This T cell receptor (beta chain) was sequenced during a study of cytomegalovirus exposure and HLA in healthy donors. Findings and limits, study-wide: Some highly shared sequence variants likely arose as a pipeline artifact. Highest at DRB1 and lowest at HLA-C, TCR association rates differed among HLA loci in a later analysis. Most subjects had HLA-A and HLA-B alleles reportedly predicted accurately by TCR beta sequences.

Primers: 60 Vbeta forward and 13 Jbeta reverse. How the authors handled the data: It was a later analysis that counted about 80 million unique TCR beta chains, of which around 11 million were shared. Only in-frame clones appear in the TCRdb table, and some are missing; sequencing was by immunoSEQ multiplex PCR. The V and J calls and the clone size are those of that table, but D and trimming were determined from the DNA. The table has some 62,000 clones, about 90% seen once. Points on this clone: Its matching antigen is unknown.

This receptor was taken from a man between 18 and 35 years old in good health and CMV-seronegative. Material for sequencing was PBMCs.

The CDR3 nucleotides are TGTGCCAGCAGTGCTAGGACTAGCGGGGGGCAAACCTACGAGCAGTACTTC. This sequence encodes CASSARTSGGQTYEQYF. V usage is TRBV2 and J usage is TRBJ2-7, with 14 bases fitting TRBD2. The CDR3 is 17 amino acids. Germline values: CDR1 SNHLY, CDR2 FYNNEI. J gave up 2 bases and V 4 bases, and 7 bases lay outside the gene matches. Full variable domain (missing parts from reference TRBV2 and TRBJ2-7): EPEVTQTPSHQVTQMGQEVILRCVPISNHLYFYWYRQILGQKVEFLVSFYNNEISEKSEIFDDQFSVERPDGSNFTLKIRSTKLEDSAMYFCASSARTSGGQTYEQYFGPGTRLTVT.